This TCR beta chain was retrieved from a study of T-cell memory formation after mild COVID-19. Germline loops: CDR1 LGHNA, CDR2 YSLEER. This CDR3 region has 14 residues. The germline V and J ends were trimmed by 1 base and 6 bases, with 10 bases remaining between them. MiXCR, run by TCRdb on the 5' RACE reads, gives a single entry per CDR3 protein. The sample has fewer than 700,000 distinct CDR3 sequences, 20% to 25% seen once. The chain couples TRBV4-3 to TRBJ2-1; D not certain. The receptor's source is an adult woman who had mild COVID-19 (a few samples of this study predate the infection). Cell type and time point are not known. Sequenced input: PBMCs or a T cell subset sorted from them (not recorded which). The DNA of the CDR3 is TGCGCCAGCAGCCAAGGATATGGGCCCAATGAGCAGTTCTTC. It specifies CASSQGYGPNEQFF.